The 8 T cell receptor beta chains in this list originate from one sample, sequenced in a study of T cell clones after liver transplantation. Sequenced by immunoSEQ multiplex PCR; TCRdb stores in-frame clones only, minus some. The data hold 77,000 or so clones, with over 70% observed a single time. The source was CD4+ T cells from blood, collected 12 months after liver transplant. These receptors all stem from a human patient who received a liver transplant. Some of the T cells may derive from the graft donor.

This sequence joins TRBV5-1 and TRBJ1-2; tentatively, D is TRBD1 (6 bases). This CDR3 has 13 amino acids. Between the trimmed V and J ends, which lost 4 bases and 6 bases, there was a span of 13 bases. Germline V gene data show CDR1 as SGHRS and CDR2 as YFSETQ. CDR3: CASSGGAGNGYTF. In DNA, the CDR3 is TGCGCCAGCAGCGGGGGCGCAGGTAATGGCTACACCTTC.

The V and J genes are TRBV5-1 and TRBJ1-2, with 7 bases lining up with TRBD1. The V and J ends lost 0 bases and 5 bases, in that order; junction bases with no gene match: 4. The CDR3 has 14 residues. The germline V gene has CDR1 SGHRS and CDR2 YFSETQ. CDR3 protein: CASSLAPGQYGYTF. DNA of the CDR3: TGCGCCAGCAGCTTGGCTCCGGGACAGTATGGCTACACCTTC.

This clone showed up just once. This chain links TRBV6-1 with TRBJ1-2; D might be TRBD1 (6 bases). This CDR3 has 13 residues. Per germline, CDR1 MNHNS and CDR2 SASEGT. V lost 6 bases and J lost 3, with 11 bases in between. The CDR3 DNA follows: TGTGCCAGCAGCAGGGGAGAATACTATGGCTACACCTTC. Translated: CASSRGEYYGYTF.

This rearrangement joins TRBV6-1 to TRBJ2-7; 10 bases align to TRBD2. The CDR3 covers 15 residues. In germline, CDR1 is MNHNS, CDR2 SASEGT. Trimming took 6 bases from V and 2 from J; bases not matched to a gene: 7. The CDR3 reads CASRTQREGTYEQYF. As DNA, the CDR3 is TGTGCCAGCAGAACCCAGCGGGAGGGCACCTACGAGCAGTACTTC.

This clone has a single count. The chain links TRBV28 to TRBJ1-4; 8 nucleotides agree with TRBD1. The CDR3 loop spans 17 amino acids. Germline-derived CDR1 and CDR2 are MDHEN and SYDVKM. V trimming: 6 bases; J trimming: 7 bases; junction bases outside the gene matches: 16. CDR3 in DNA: TGTGCCAGCAGGTCCGGGACAGGTGGATATTCGAGTGAAAAACTGTTTTTT. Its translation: CASRSGTGGYSSEKLFF.

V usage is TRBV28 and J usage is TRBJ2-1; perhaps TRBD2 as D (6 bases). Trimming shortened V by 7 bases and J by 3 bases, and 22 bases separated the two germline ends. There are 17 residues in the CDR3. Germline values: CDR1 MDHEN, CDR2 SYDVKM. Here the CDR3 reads CASTVRGSGGDYNEQFF. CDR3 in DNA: TGTGCCAGCACCGTTAGGGGTAGCGGAGGGGACTACAATGAGCAGTTCTTC. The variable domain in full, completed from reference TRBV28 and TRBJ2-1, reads DVKVTQSSRYLVKRTGEKVFLECVQDMDHENMFWYRQDPGLGLRLIYFSYDVKMKEKGDIPEGYSVSREKKERFSLILESASTNQTSMYLCASTVRGSGGDYNEQFFGPGTRLTVL.

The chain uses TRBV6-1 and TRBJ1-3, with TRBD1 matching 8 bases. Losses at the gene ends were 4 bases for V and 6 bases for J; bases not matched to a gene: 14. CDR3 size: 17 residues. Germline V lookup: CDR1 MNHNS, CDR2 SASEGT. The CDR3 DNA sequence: TGTGCCAGCAGTGGCTCACCTGGACAGGGAGGCATAAACACCATATATTTT. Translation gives CASSGSPGQGGINTIYF.

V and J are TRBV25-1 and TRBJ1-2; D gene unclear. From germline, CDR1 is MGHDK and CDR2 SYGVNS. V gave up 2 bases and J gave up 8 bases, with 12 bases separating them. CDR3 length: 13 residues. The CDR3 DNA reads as TGTGCCAGCAGTGAAATATCCCTGGGGGGCTACACCTTC. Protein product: CASSEISLGGYTF.